This TCR beta chain was found in a study of Graves' ophthalmopathy and Graves' hyperthyroidism. Overall study results and limits: Blood contained most expanded thyroid clonotypes exceeding 0.001 frequency. Both an approximately 68% sensitivity and a 72.22% specificity characterized the model's predictions of ophthalmopathy progression.

The CDR3 has 16 residues. V was clipped by 4 bases and J by 7 bases; unmatched bases: 14. CDR1 and CDR2 (germline): SGHAT, FQNNGV. This clonotype was seen more than once but under ten times. Its cognate antigen is unknown. As the template, RNA transcripts were used to amplify TCR beta CDR3 regions. First-round RT-PCR relied on HTBI primers, and a second-round multiplex PCR came next. Each CDR3 protein is one row after TCRdb ran MiXCR on the multiplex PCR reads. The sample holds roughly 400,000 distinct CDR3 sequences; approximately 15% are singletons and the top ten take 5.5% to 8%. Ages of hyperthyroidism patients ran from 18 to 65, and their diagnoses were new, under 2 months' duration. PBMCs stemmed from over 8 ml of fresh peripheral blood.

The source of this sequence is a woman younger than 35 with stable Graves' hyperthyroidism. The chain has TRBV11-2 and TRBJ1-1, with 8 bases fitting TRBD1. Sequenced input: peripheral blood. CDR3 sequence (DNA): TGTGCCAGCAGCTGGGCCGGGACAGGCTCCGCGAGTGAAGCTTTCTTT. It is translated as CASSWAGTGSASEAFF.